This T cell receptor beta chain came from a study of CXCR3-negative and CXCR3-positive naive CD8 T cells. Study-wide results and caveats: Naive subsets had comparable surface CD5; TCR strength was inferred from TRB CDR3 properties.

A remark on this clonotype: Antigen: not known.

TRB cDNA libraries were made by UMI-labeled 5' RACE. TCRdb reprocessed the 5' RACE reads and stores each CDR3 protein as one record, lacking DNA. Seen in this sample are some 130,000 distinct CDR3 sequences; the ten most common clones hold just under 0.5%. The germline V gene has CDR1 SGHVS and CDR2 FNYEAQ. The CDR3 sequence is 15 residues long. The sequenced material came from naive CXCR3- CD8+ T cells from blood. Noted subset: CD45RO-CCR7+CD27+CD95- naive CD8+ T cells lacking CXCR3 (TNR3-). This receptor was taken from a human donor in good health. Some clones in this sample may be carry-over from other donors' samples. The V and J genes are TRBV7-6 and TRBJ2-2; TCRdb gives TRBD2 as the D gene, but with no DNA this cannot be confirmed. CDR3 sequence reads: CASSLGPTVTGELFF. The full variable domain, in which reference TRBV7-6 and TRBJ2-2 provide the parts outside the CDR3, is GAGVSQSPRYKVTKRGQDVALRCDPISGHVSLYWYRQALGQGPEFLTYFNYEAQQDKSGLPNDRFSAERPEGSISTLTIQRTEQRDSAMYRCASSLGPTVTGELFFGEGSRLTVL.